Below, one TCR beta chain is given with its context. These data are taken from a study of blood T cell repertoires in COVID-19. Background on the study: PBMCs, B-cell-depleted T cells, or T cells were the source of the cDNA or gDNA that made up the material.

In the study's own analysis: Amplification of reference gene primers was used by the study to estimate nucleated cell counts. TCRdb's table, derived via immunoSEQ multiplex PCR, lists solely in-frame clones and lacks some. Clonal size and the V and J genes are those of that table, whereas D and trimming came from the DNA. The sample lists over 300,000 clones, almost 90% occurring once. This CDR3 has 18 amino acids. The germline V gene has CDR1 MGHRA and CDR2 YSYEKL. V lost 0 bases to trimming and J lost 5 bases; unmatched junction nucleotides: 13. This clonotype was obtained from a man between 18 and 35 years old with active or convalescent COVID-19. Input material: peripheral blood. The chain combines TRBV4-1 with TRBJ1-5; TRBD1 agrees at 7 bases. This chain's CDR3 is CASSQDDWTGTAYQPQHF. The CDR3 DNA reads as TGCGCCAGCAGCCAAGATGATTGGACGGGGACAGCGTATCAGCCCCAGCATTTT.